Shown below are 9 T cell receptor beta chains from a single sample sequenced in a study of regulatory T cells in long-lasting Graves disease. Arm-PCR with iRepertoire HTBI primers amplified the CDR3 regions for these TCR beta libraries. In TCRdb, the multiplex PCR reads were re-called with MiXCR into one record per CDR3 protein. The table records 650,000 to 700,000 distinct CDR3 sequences, 25% to 35% of them present only once. This sample's time point: persistent/refractory GD, antithyroid drugs over 5 years with positive TRAb. Extracted RNA from PBMCs served as the source of the TCR library. The sample in question was peripheral blood mononuclear cells (PBMCs), obtained when the disease was refractory, from a patient treated with antithyroid drugs. Receptors originate from a female donor with Graves disease.

This clonotype has a handful of counts. The rearrangement joins TRBV7-2 to TRBJ1-1, with no clear D. The germline gives CDR1 SGHTA, CDR2 FQGNSA. Trimming stripped 5 bases from V and 3 bases from J, with 16 bases between. The CDR3 is 15 amino acids. The CDR3 spells CASSPAGEQHTEAFF. CDR3 bases: TGTGCCAGCAGCCCTGCCGGTGAACAGCACACTGAAGCTTTCTTT.

V is TRBV20-1 and J is TRBJ2-7; D gene uncertain. The CDR3 runs to 14 residues. Germline CDR1 DFQATT, CDR2 SNEGSKA (reference sequence). V was cut by 4 bases and J by 2 bases, with 15 bases left in between. The CDR3 DNA sequence: TGCAGTGCTAATTGGTTGGGCAGCCCCTACGAGCAGTACTTC. Translation gives CSANWLGSPYEQYF.

The table lists this clonotype with a few counts. The V and J genes are TRBV29-1 and TRBJ2-7; 7 bases fit TRBD2. Germline CDR1 reads SQVTM; CDR2 reads ANQGSEA. The V segment lost 7 bases and the J segment 0 bases; nucleotides outside the gene matches: 6. The CDR3 has 13 residues. The CDR3 here is CSAGSGNSYEQYF. The CDR3 coding sequence is TGCAGCGCGGGGAGCGGGAACTCCTACGAGCAGTACTTC.

This clonotype was picked up a small number of times. The CDR3: CAWSGQVPNYGYTF. CDR3 in DNA: TGTGCCTGGAGTGGACAGGTACCTAACTATGGCTACACCTTC. The chain employs TRBV30 and TRBJ1-2; maybe TRBD1 (6 bases). CDR3 length: 14 residues. V lost 1 base to trimming and J lost 0 bases, with 9 bases between them. Germline V lookup: CDR1 GTSNPN, CDR2 SVGIG (reference sequence).

The genes are TRBV9 and TRBJ1-6; 7 nucleotides align to TRBD1. This CDR3 region has 17 residues. After removal of 0 bases from V and 8 bases from J, the junction contained 11 bases not matched to a gene. Germline V gives CDR1 SGDLS, CDR2 YYNGEE. The CDR3 loop is CASSVGIRRDSYSPLHF. The CDR3 DNA follows: TGTGCCAGCAGCGTAGGGATCCGGAGGGACAGTTATTCACCCCTCCACTTT.

This clonotype came up a few times. The chain joins TRBV4-1 to TRBJ1-4, with 9 bases fitting TRBD1. V lost 0 bases and J lost 5; bases outside the gene matches: 4. The CDR3 totals 16 residues. CDR1 is MGHRA, CDR2 YSYEKL, per germline. The CDR3: CASSQDRGTGNEKLFF. CDR3 nucleotides: TGCGCCAGCAGCCAAGATCGCGGGACAGGGAATGAAAAACTGTTTTTT.

The genes are TRBV19 and TRBJ2-7; D is unresolved. The CDR3 consists of 14 residues. Trimming took off 2 bases at V and 7 bases at J, with 15 bases between the two ends. Germline V CDR1 and CDR2: LNHDA, SQIVND (reference sequence). The CDR3 protein is CASSISRSTYEQYF. The CDR3 DNA sequence: TGTGCCAGTAGTATATCGCGGTCCACATATGAGCAGTACTTC.

This clonotype was seen a handful of times. The chain carries TRBV14 and TRBJ1-1; no firm D call. The V end was cut by 2 bases, the J end by 1 base, with 11 bases between. In germline, CDR1 is SGHDN, CDR2 FVKESK. This CDR3 has 15 amino acids. CDR3 region: CASSQNRFGNTEAFF. The CDR3 coding sequence is TGTGCCAGCAGCCAAAATCGGTTCGGGAACACTGAAGCTTTCTTT.

The chain couples TRBV6-1 to TRBJ2-7; 7 bases match TRBD2. V lost 2 bases to trimming and J lost 3 bases; unmatched junction nucleotides: 10. Germline values: CDR1 MNHNS, CDR2 SASEGT. This CDR3 is 16 amino acids long. The CDR3 is CASSEIFGGGIYEQYF. In DNA form, the CDR3 reads TGTGCCAGCAGTGAAATTTTTGGGGGAGGGATCTACGAGCAGTACTTC.